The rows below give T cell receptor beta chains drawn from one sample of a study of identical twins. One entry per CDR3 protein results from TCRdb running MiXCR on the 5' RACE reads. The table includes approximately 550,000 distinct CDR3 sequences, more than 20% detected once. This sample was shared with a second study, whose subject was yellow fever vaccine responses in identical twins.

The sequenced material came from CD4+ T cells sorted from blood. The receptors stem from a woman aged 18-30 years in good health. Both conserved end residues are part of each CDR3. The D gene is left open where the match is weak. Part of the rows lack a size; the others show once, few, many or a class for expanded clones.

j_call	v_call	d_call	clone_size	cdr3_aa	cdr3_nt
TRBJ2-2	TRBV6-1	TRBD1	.	CASRLGQVHTGELFF	TGTGCCAGCAGATTGGGACAGGTGCACACCGGGGAGCTGTTTTTT
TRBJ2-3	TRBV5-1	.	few	CASSLSLNPSTDTQYF	TGCGCCAGCAGCTTGAGTCTAAACCCGAGCACAGATACGCAGTATTTT
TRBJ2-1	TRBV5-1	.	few	CASSGTGIRGGRNEQFF	TGCGCCAGCAGCGGGACAGGGATACGCGGGGGGAGGAATGAGCAGTTCTTC
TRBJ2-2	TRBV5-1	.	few	CASSLGNRVYTGELFF	TGCGCCAGCAGCTTGGGTAACAGGGTGTACACCGGGGAGCTGTTTTTT
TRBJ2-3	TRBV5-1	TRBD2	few	CASRASGIEDTQYF	TGCGCCAGCAGAGCCAGCGGGATTGAAGATACGCAGTATTTT
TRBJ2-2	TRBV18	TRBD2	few	CASSLLADNTGELFF	TGTGCCAGCTCACTACTAGCGGACAACACCGGGGAGCTGTTTTTT
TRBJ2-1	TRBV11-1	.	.	CASSSGANYNEQFF	TGTGCCAGCAGCTCAGGAGCCAACTACAATGAGCAGTTCTTC
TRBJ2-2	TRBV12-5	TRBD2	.	CARQTSGASSGELFF	TGTGCTAGACAAACTAGCGGGGCTAGTTCCGGGGAGCTGTTTTTT
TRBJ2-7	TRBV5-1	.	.	CASTDGTYEQYF	TGCGCCAGCACCGACGGGACCTACGAGCAGTACTTC
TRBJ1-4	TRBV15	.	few	CATSRPPGRGGEKLFF	TGTGCCACCAGCAGACCCCCGGGCCGCGGGGGTGAAAAACTGTTTTTT
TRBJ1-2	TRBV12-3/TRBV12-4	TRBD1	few	CASSSHGQAFYGYTF	TGTGCCAGCAGTTCCCACGGACAGGCTTTCTATGGCTACACCTTC
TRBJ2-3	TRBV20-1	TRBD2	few	CSAREDGTSYNTQYF	TGCAGTGCTAGAGAAGACGGGACTAGCTACAATACGCAGTATTTT
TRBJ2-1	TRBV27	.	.	CASSLRDSSGRDEQFF	TGTGCCAGCAGTTTACGTGACAGCTCCGGAAGGGATGAGCAGTTCTTC
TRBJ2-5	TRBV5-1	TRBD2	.	CASSLVGGRVQETQYF	TGCGCCAGCAGCTTGGTTGGAGGGAGGGTACAAGAGACCCAGTACTTC
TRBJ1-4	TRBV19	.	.	CASTLAGGLGEKLFF	TGTGCCAGTACCCTCGCCGGGGGGTTAGGCGAAAAACTGTTTTTT
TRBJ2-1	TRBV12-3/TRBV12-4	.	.	CASSFGPDEQFF	TGTGCCAGCAGTTTTGGTCCGGATGAGCAGTTCTTC
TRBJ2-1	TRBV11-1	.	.	CASSFGAIEQFF	TGTGCCAGCAGCTTTGGAGCGATTGAGCAGTTCTTC
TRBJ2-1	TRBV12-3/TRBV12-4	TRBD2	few	CASIPLAGNYNEQFF	TGTGCCAGCATCCCACTAGCGGGAAACTACAATGAGCAGTTCTTC
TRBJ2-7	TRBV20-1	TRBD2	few	CSASVAGTYEQYF	TGCAGTGCTAGTGTAGCGGGCACATACGAGCAGTACTTC
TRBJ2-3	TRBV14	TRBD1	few	CASSQVGTGVTKDTQYF	TGTGCCAGCAGCCAAGTGGGAACAGGGGTAACCAAGGATACGCAGTATTTT
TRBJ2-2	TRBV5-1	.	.	CASKEDTGELFF	TGCGCCAGCAAGGAGGACACCGGGGAGCTGTTTTTT
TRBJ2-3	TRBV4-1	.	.	CASSQDLGRQITQYF	TGCGCCAGCAGCCAAGATCTTGGCAGGCAGATAACGCAGTATTTT
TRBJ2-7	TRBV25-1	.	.	CASKYLTGQYF	TGTGCCAGCAAGTATCTCACGGGGCAGTACTTC
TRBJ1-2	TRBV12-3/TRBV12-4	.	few	CASSFGGRGYGYTF	TGTGCCAGCAGTTTTGGCGGCCGAGGATATGGCTACACCTTC
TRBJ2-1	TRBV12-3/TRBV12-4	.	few	CASSSNGRSGAYNEQFF	TGTGCCAGCAGTTCCAATGGACGTAGCGGAGCCTACAATGAGCAGTTCTTC
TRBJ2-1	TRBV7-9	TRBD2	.	CASSLGTSGRVDEQFF	TGTGCCAGCAGCTTAGGGACTAGCGGGAGGGTCGATGAGCAGTTCTTC
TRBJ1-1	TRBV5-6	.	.	CASSLLNTLNTEAFF	TGTGCCAGCAGCTTACTAAATACTTTGAACACTGAAGCTTTCTTT
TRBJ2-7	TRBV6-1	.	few	CASRPGTGAYEQYF	TGTGCCAGCAGGCCCGGGACGGGAGCCTACGAGCAGTACTTC
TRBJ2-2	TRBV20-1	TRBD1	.	CSARVGQGTYTGELFF	TGCAGTGCTAGAGTCGGACAGGGAACGTACACCGGGGAGCTGTTTTTT
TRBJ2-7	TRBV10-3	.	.	CAISRDKATAHEQYF	TGTGCCATCAGCCGTGACAAGGCCACGGCCCACGAGCAGTACTTC
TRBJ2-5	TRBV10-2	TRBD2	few	CASSLAGSGGETQYF	TGCGCCAGCAGCTTAGCGGGAAGCGGGGGAGAGACCCAGTACTTC
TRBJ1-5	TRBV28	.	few	CASGSEGHNQPQHF	TGTGCCAGCGGGTCCGAGGGTCACAATCAGCCCCAGCATTTT
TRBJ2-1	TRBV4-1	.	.	CASSQVNRDGEQFF	TGCGCCAGCAGCCAAGTCAACAGGGATGGTGAGCAGTTCTTC
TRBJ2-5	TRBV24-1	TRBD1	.	CATSGGQGNGETQYF	TGTGCCACCAGTGGGGGACAGGGAAATGGGGAGACCCAGTACTTC
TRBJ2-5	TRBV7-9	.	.	CASSLESGPETQYF	TGTGCCAGCAGCTTAGAGAGCGGGCCAGAGACCCAGTACTTC
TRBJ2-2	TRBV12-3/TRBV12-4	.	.	CASRRDSVTGELFF	TGTGCCAGCAGACGGGACTCTGTCACCGGGGAGCTGTTTTTT
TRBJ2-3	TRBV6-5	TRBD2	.	CASSYSSSGGPIDTQYF	TGTGCCAGCAGTTACTCGAGTAGCGGGGGGCCGATAGATACGCAGTATTTT
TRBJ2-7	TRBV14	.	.	CASSQGLRTARKNGNEQYF	TGTGCCAGCAGCCAAGGGCTTAGAACTGCCCGTAAGAATGGAAACGAGCAGTACTTC
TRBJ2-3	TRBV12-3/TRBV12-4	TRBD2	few	CASSPSSGSIHLQYF	TGTGCCAGCAGTCCCTCTAGCGGGAGTATTCATTTGCAGTATTTT
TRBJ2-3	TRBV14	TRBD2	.	CASSPASGGATQYF	TGTGCCAGCAGCCCAGCTAGCGGGGGTGCTACGCAGTATTTT
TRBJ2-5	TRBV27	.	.	CASSLDHQTQYF	TGTGCCAGCAGTTTGGACCATCAGACCCAGTACTTC
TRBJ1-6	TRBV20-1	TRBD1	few	CSASLGTGVSPLHF	TGCAGTGCTAGCCTCGGGACAGGGGTTTCACCCCTCCACTTT
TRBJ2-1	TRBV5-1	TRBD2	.	CASSLIAGVDEQFF	TGCGCCAGCAGCTTGATAGCGGGGGTAGATGAGCAGTTCTTC
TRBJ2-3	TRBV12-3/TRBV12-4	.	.	CASSSHRTSTDTQYF	TGTGCCAGCAGTTCTCATCGGACTAGCACAGATACGCAGTATTTT
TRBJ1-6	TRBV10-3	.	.	CAIRGRDNSPLHF	TGTGCCATCAGGGGCAGGGATAATTCACCCCTCCACTTT
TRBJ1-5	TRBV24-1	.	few	CATSAGSSNQPQHF	TGTGCCACCAGTGCCGGGTCCTCCAATCAGCCCCAGCATTTT